One sample yielded the 27 T cell receptor beta chains listed below, sequenced in a study of identical twins. Each CDR3 protein gets one entry after TCRdb re-called the 5' RACE reads with MiXCR. The sample lists 1.5 million to 2 million distinct CDR3 sequences; under 35% were seen once. The sample consisted of cord blood. The receptors here all came from a newborn girl in good health.

This clonotype was found a few times. The V gene is TRBV20-1, the J gene TRBJ1-2, with 8 bases identical to TRBD1. Germline-derived CDR1 and CDR2 are DFQATT and SNEGSKA (reference sequence). With 1 base clipped from V and 4 bases from J, the junction kept 8 bases outside the gene matches. The CDR3 length is 15 residues. Written as DNA, the CDR3 is TGCAGTGCTAGAGCCAGACAGGGGTCGGCCTATGGCTACACCTTC. Translating it yields CSARARQGSAYGYTF.

The chain combines TRBV24-1 with TRBJ2-1; D gene uncertain. Germline CDR1 is KGHDR and CDR2 is SFDVKD. The V end was cut by 4 bases, the J end by 8 bases, with 17 bases between. This CDR3 has 15 amino acids. CDR3 in DNA: TGTGCCACCAGTGACAGCGAGGTCGCGGCCGATGAGCAGTTCTTC. Its protein is CATSDSEVAADEQFF.

Only a few counts were recorded for this clonotype. The chain links TRBV20-1 to TRBJ2-1; D is unclear. The ends were cut back, 4 bases at V and 7 bases at J, with 8 bases in the middle. Germline V lookup: CDR1 DFQATT, CDR2 SNEGSKA (reference sequence). CDR3 length: 11 residues. CDR3 DNA sequence: TGCAGTGCTACCCACGGAAATGAGCAGTTCTTC. This translates into CSATHGNEQFF.

This clonotype was detected only a few times. The CDR3 nucleotides are TGTGCCAGCAGTGCCCCCAGGGGAAACTATGGCTACACCTTC. It is translated as CASSAPRGNYGYTF. The rearrangement uses TRBV2 and TRBJ1-2, with TRBD1 as a possible D gene (6 bases). This CDR3 has 14 residues. V lost 4 bases and J 2 bases, leaving 11 bases between the germline ends. CDR1 and CDR2 (germline): SNHLY, FYNNEI.

This clonotype was observed a handful of times. The CDR3 reads CSAGGRAYNEQFF. The CDR3 region has the DNA TGCAGTGCGGGCGGGAGGGCCTACAATGAGCAGTTCTTC. V usage is TRBV20-1 and J usage is TRBJ2-1, with 9 bases matching TRBD2. This CDR3 spans 13 amino acids. Germline V gene data show CDR1 as DFQATT and CDR2 as SNEGSKA (reference sequence). V dropped 6 bases and J dropped 2; count of bases not matched to a gene: 2.

The chain combines TRBV5-1 with TRBJ1-1; perhaps TRBD1 as D (6 bases). The CDR3 totals 15 residues. Trimming pared 0 bases from V and 3 bases from J, leaving 12 bases between. Germline loops: CDR1 SGHRS, CDR2 YFSETQ. The CDR3 DNA reads as TGCGCCAGCAGCTTGGCCGAAGGGGGTTACACTGAAGCTTTCTTT. Translation gives CASSLAEGGYTEAFF.

This clonotype was detected only a few times. V gene TRBV25-1 combines with J gene TRBJ2-3; 13 positions match TRBD2. The CDR3 extends over 16 amino acids. Looked up from germline, CDR1 is MGHDK and CDR2 is SYGVNS. Trimming cost V 4 bases and J 3 bases; bases outside gene matches: 4. As DNA, the CDR3 is TGTGCCAGCAGTGGGACTAGCGGGAGTAGTACAGATACGCAGTATTTT. It codes for CASSGTSGSSTDTQYF.

The V call is TRBV20-1, the J call TRBJ2-1; TRBD2 might be the D (5 bases). The germline V and J ends were trimmed by 8 bases and 3 bases, with 8 bases remaining between them. CDR1 is DFQATT, CDR2 SNEGSKA, per germline (reference sequence). This CDR3 is 11 amino acids long. CDR3: CSSDYYNEQFF. The DNA of the CDR3 is TGCAGTTCTGACTACTACAATGAGCAGTTCTTC.

The V and J genes are TRBV6-1 and TRBJ2-7; D unresolved. The V end was cut by 3 bases, the J end by 3 bases, with 6 bases between. Germline CDR1 reads MNHNS; CDR2 reads SASEGT. The length of the CDR3 is 12 residues. The CDR3 DNA reads as TGTGCCAGCAGTGATTGGGGCTACGAGCAGTACTTC. The encoded protein is CASSDWGYEQYF.

In this sample, this clonotype turned up a few times. The chain combines TRBV2 with TRBJ1-2; 7 bases are shared with TRBD1. This CDR3 has 13 residues. CDR1 and CDR2 from the germline V gene are SNHLY and FYNNEI. V lost 4 bases to trimming and J lost 7 bases; unmatched junction nucleotides: 6. As DNA, the CDR3 is TGTGCCAGCAGTGGTGACAGGGAATTTGGCTACACCTTC. Its translation: CASSGDREFGYTF.

This chain links TRBV10-3 with TRBJ1-1, with D maybe TRBD1 (5 bases). Trimming removed 3 bases from V and 8 bases from J, with 19 bases in between. Germline assignment: CDR1 ENHRY and CDR2 SYGVKD. The CDR3 totals 15 residues. The CDR3 nucleotides read TGTGCCATCAGTGATGCCGGAGGACGGGACGCGGAAGCTTTCTTT. Its protein is CAISDAGGRDAEAFF.

This clonotype was recorded only once. The chain has TRBV6-1 and TRBJ1-6, with 10 bases aligning to TRBD1. The CDR3 is 15 residues long. CDR1 is MNHNS, CDR2 SASEGT, per germline. J was trimmed by 10 bases and V by 2 bases; bases with no gene match: 5. The CDR3, as DNA: TGTGCCAGCAGTGAATCTGACAGGGGGCAATCACCCCTCCACTTT. Protein sequence: CASSESDRGQSPLHF.

This chain connects TRBV20-1 to TRBJ2-7; tentative D call: TRBD1 (6 bases). From germline, CDR1 is DFQATT and CDR2 SNEGSKA (reference sequence). V was pared by 3 bases and J by 4 bases, with 16 bases between. The CDR3 contains 14 residues. As DNA, the CDR3 is TGCAGTGCTAGGATCGACAGGTCCTTATACGAGCAGTACTTC. This codes for CSARIDRSLYEQYF.

In nucleotides, the CDR3 is TGTGCCAGCAGTTTATCGGGACATCCGGACACTGAAGCTTTCTTT. Translation gives CASSLSGHPDTEAFF. The chain has TRBV27 and TRBJ1-1; D may be TRBD1 (6 bases). The V end was cut by 0 bases, the J end by 3 bases, with 11 bases between. Germline CDR1 MNHEY, CDR2 SMNVEV (reference sequence). The CDR3 is made up of 15 amino acids.

In its sample, this clonotype was seen a few times. The rearrangement links TRBV20-1 to TRBJ1-6; D might be TRBD1 (5 bases). CDR1 and CDR2 (germline): DFQATT, SNEGSKA (reference sequence). Between the trimmed V and J ends, which lost 6 bases and 3 bases, there was a span of 12 bases. The CDR3 is 14 amino acids. As DNA, the CDR3 is TGCAGTGCCAAGGCGGGGGACTATAATTCACCCCTCCACTTT. Its translation: CSAKAGDYNSPLHF.

This chain links TRBV20-1 with TRBJ2-7; 7 bases fit TRBD1. Germline trimming cut 5 bases from V and 2 bases from J; bases unmatched to any gene: 6. CDR1 is DFQATT and CDR2 is SNEGSKA in the germline V gene (reference sequence). This CDR3 is 13 amino acids long. This CDR3 is CSALRQGAYEQYF. The CDR3 nucleotides read TGCAGTGCTCTGAGACAGGGTGCCTACGAGCAGTACTTC.

V and J are TRBV2 and TRBJ2-5; perhaps TRBD1 as D (5 bases). This CDR3 is built from 13 residues. Trimming shortened V by 7 bases and J by 11 bases, and 20 bases separated the two germline ends. Germline V gene sequence: CDR1 SNHLY, CDR2 FYNNEI. CDR3 nucleotides: TGTGCCAGCACCCCACAGGTTGGCAATGAGCAGTACTTC. Amino acids: CASTPQVGNEQYF.

The chain carries TRBV20-1 and TRBJ2-7; D unresolved. From germline, CDR1 is DFQATT and CDR2 SNEGSKA (reference sequence). This CDR3 has 13 amino acids. Deletions cut 0 bases from V and 0 bases from J, with 6 bases between. Here the CDR3 reads CSARDIGSYEQYF. The CDR3 bases are TGCAGTGCTAGAGATATAGGCTCCTACGAGCAGTACTTC.

CDR3 coding DNA: TGCGCCAGCAGCCGGGGGCTCACCACAGATACGCAGTATTTT. The encoded protein is CASSRGLTTDTQYF. This chain connects TRBV4-1 to TRBJ2-3, with TRBD1 as a possible D gene (6 bases). This CDR3 contains 14 residues. Looked up from germline, CDR1 is MGHRA and CDR2 is YSYEKL. Trimming cost V 4 bases and J 2 bases, with 10 bases left between them.

This chain uses TRBV7-2 with TRBJ2-7; tentative D call: TRBD2 (6 bases). CDR1 is SGHTA and CDR2 is FQGNSA in the germline V gene. CDR3 length: 14 amino acids. The V end lost 1 base, the J end lost 7 bases, and 14 bases lay between the germline ends. The CDR3 here is CTSSLGLRGGEQYF. CDR3 sequence (DNA): TGTACCAGCAGCTTAGGACTACGGGGAGGTGAGCAGTACTTC.

Details on this clonotype: This may stem from a read error, because a much larger clone lies one nucleotide away. The genes are TRBV5-1 and TRBJ2-1; D perhaps matches TRBD1 (6 bases). Germline V gene sequence: CDR1 SGHRS, CDR2 YFSETQ. CDR3 length: 15 residues. CDR3 sequence reads: CASSLIPGAYNEHFF. CDR3 DNA: TGCGCCAGCAGCTTGATCCCAGGGGCCTACAATGAGCACTTCTTC.

This clonotype came up a few times. The chain has TRBV4-1 and TRBJ1-5; 7 bases fit TRBD1. The J segment lost 6 bases and the V segment lost 0 bases, leaving 8 bases of the junction unmatched. Germline-derived CDR1 and CDR2 are MGHRA and YSYEKL. The CDR3 is 16 amino acids. As DNA, the CDR3 is TGCGCCAGCAGCCAAGAATACAGGGGCGGAGGTCAGCCCCAGCATTTT. Protein product: CASSQEYRGGGQPQHF.

The chain is built from TRBV27 and TRBJ2-3, with no clear D. The germline CDR1 and CDR2 sequences are MNHEY and SMNVEV (reference sequence). The V end was cut by 1 base, the J end by 2 bases, with 13 bases between. The CDR3 sequence is 16 residues long. The CDR3 spells CASSLYGGEPTDTQYF. In DNA, the CDR3 is TGTGCCAGCAGTTTATACGGCGGCGAACCCACAGATACGCAGTATTTT.

The chain joins TRBV6-2 or TRBV6-3 to TRBJ2-7; 8 bases align to TRBD2. The CDR3 runs to 17 residues. The V gene end was trimmed by 8 bases and the J gene end by 7 bases; junction bases not matched to a gene: 22. Germline CDR1 reads MNHEY; CDR2 reads SVGEGT. The CDR3 nucleotides are TGTGCCAGCCTCCTACGACTAAACGGGGGGGCTCAAGGGGAGCAGTACTTC. This translates into CASLLRLNGGAQGEQYF.

This clonotype was seen a handful of times. The chain couples TRBV6-5 to TRBJ2-1, with 7 positions matching TRBD2. The closer fit of TRBJ2-7 to the DNA end suggests the J call may be wrong. CDR1 is MNHEY, CDR2 SVGAGI, per germline. CDR3 size: 15 residues. CDR3 sequence: CASSPTSTSYNEQYF. The CDR3 DNA reads TGTGCCAGCAGTCCGACTAGCACCTCCTACAATGAGCAGTACTTC.

The rearrangement joins TRBV28 to TRBJ2-5, with D perhaps TRBD2 (5 bases). The germline V gene encodes CDR1 MDHEN and CDR2 SYDVKM. V was clipped by 7 bases and J by 0 bases, with 9 bases between them. This CDR3 is built from 13 residues. CDR3 amino acids: CASTNGDQETQYF. DNA of the CDR3: TGTGCCAGCACTAACGGGGACCAAGAGACCCAGTACTTC. Full variable domain (outside the CDR3, taken from reference TRBV28 and TRBJ2-5): DVKVTQSSRYLVKRTGEKVFLECVQDMDHENMFWYRQDPGLGLRLIYFSYDVKMKEKGDIPEGYSVSREKKERFSLILESASTNQTSMYLCASTNGDQETQYFGPGTRLLVL.

This clonotype appeared once. The chain is built from TRBV18 and TRBJ2-1; 11 positions match TRBD2. CDR3 length equals 17 residues. Per the germline V gene, CDR1 is KGHSH and CDR2 is LQKENI. With V trimmed by 3 bases and J by 6 bases, 10 bases remained unmatched. The CDR3, as DNA: TGTGCCAGCTCACCTTACTTACTAGCGGGGGCCCCCAATGAGCAGTTCTTC. Protein: CASSPYLLAGAPNEQFF.